This TCR beta chain was recorded in a study of yellow fever vaccine responses in identical twins. Findings of the study overall: Twin vaccine T cell responses reportedly seemed partly convergent, partly personalized.

With respect to this clonotype: Antigen unknown.

V was cut by 0 bases and J by 8 bases, with 14 bases left in between. Germline V lookup: CDR1 SGHRS, CDR2 YFSETQ. The CDR3 is made up of 14 amino acids. TCRdb fed the RT-PCR reads into MiXCR, producing one record per CDR3 protein. The table records some 20,000 distinct CDR3 sequences, 55% to 70% of them present only once. The rearrangement links TRBV5-1 to TRBJ1-1; TRBD1 is a possible D gene (5 bases). The sample consisted of T cells from blood (PBMCs), unsorted or a sorted subset (not recorded which), taken before or after yellow fever vaccination (not recorded which). This sequence originates from a young woman who received the yellow fever vaccine. The CDR3 bases are TGCGCCAGCAGCTTGGGGGGAGTGACAGCAGAAGCTTTCTTT. Residues: CASSLGGVTAEAFF.